This record concerns one T cell receptor (beta chain) sequence. This entry is derived from a study of blood T cell repertoires in COVID-19. Germline values: CDR1 MNHNY, CDR2 SVGAGI (reference sequence). Trimming at V came to 5 bases and at J to 4 bases, leaving 6 bases not matched to a gene. The CDR3 has 16 amino acids. Measured with immunoSEQ multiplex PCR; TCRdb has only the in-frame clones, and not every one. Counted here are about 310,000 clones, about nine tenths occurring once; the ten biggest clones make up 1%. The receptor was derived from a man between 45 and 60 years old with active or convalescent COVID-19. The sample taken for sequencing was peripheral blood. The rearrangement joins TRBV6-6 to TRBJ2-1; 12 nucleotides line up with TRBD2. The CDR3, as DNA: TGTGCCAGCAGTACCCGACTAGCGGGAGTATACAATGAGCAGTTCTTC. It encodes CASSTRLAGVYNEQFF.